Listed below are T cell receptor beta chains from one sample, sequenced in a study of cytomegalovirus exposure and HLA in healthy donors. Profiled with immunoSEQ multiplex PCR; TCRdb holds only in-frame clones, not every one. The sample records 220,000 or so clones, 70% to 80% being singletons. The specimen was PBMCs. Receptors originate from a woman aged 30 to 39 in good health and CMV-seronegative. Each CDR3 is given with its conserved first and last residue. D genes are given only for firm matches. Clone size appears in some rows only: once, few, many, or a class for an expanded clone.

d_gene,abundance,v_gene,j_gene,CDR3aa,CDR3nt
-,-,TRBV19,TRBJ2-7,CASSIGRRGEQYF,TGTGCCAGTAGTATAGGACGGAGGGGTGAGCAGTACTTC
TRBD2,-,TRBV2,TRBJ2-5,CASRTTRASGEETQYF,TGTGCCAGCAGGACAACCCGGGCTAGCGGGGAAGAGACCCAGTACTTC
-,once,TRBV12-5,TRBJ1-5,CASGLGDFSNQPQHF,TGTGCTAGTGGTTTAGGGGATTTTAGCAATCAGCCCCAGCATTTT
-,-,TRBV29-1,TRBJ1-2,CSVWSGESHYGYTF,TGCAGCGTTTGGTCCGGGGAAAGCCACTATGGCTACACCTTC
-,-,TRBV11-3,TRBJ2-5,CASRTLTDGSGGTQYF,TGTGCCAGCAGAACCCTGACGGATGGGAGCGGAGGAACCCAGTACTTC
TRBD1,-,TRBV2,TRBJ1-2,CASSLLGQGAIGYTF,TGTGCCAGCAGTCTGCTGGGACAGGGGGCGATTGGCTACACCTTC
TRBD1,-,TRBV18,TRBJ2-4,CASSLDPQGDIQYF,TGTGCCAGCTCATTAGATCCCCAGGGGGACATTCAGTACTTC
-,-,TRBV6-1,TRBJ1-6,CASRTTTGNSPLHF,TGTGCCAGCAGGACAACCACAGGGAATTCACCCCTCCACTTT
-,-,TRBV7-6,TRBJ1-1,CASRLRGNTEAFF,TGTGCCAGCAGACTAAGGGGGAACACTGAAGCTTTCTTT
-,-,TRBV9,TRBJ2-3,CASSVEGGAGDTQYF,TGTGCCAGCAGCGTAGAGGGGGGGGCCGGAGATACGCAGTATTTT
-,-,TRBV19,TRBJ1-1,CASSRQAGVMNTEAFF,TGTGCCAGTAGTAGACAGGCAGGTGTAATGAACACTGAAGCTTTCTTT
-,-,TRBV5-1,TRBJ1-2,CASSLWDLENGYTF,TGCGCCAGCAGCTTGTGGGACTTAGAAAATGGCTACACCTTC
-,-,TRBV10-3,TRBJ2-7,CAISELSREQYF,TGTGCCATCAGTGAGTTATCTCGTGAGCAGTACTTC
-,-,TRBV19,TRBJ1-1,CASSVDPTVMNTEAFF,TGTGCCAGTAGTGTTGACCCGACAGTCATGAACACTGAAGCTTTCTTT
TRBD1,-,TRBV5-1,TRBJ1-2,CASSFRDRAGGYTF,TGCGCCAGCAGCTTTAGGGACAGAGCCGGTGGCTACACCTTC
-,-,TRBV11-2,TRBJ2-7,CASSLGGPYEQYF,TGTGCCAGCAGCTTAGGGGGGCCCTACGAGCAGTACTTC
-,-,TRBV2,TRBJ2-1,CASIWARAPNNEQFF,TGTGCCAGCATTTGGGCCAGGGCACCAAACAATGAGCAGTTCTTC
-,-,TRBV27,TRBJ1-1,CASSLTGAEAFF,TGTGCCAGCAGTTTGACGGGGGCTGAAGCTTTCTTT
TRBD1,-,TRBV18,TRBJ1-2,CASSQEGGDGYTF,TGTGCCAGCTCACAGGAAGGGGGCGATGGCTACACCTTC
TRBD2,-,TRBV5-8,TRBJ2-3,CASSAPGLASGNTQYF,TGTGCCAGCAGCGCGCCGGGACTAGCATCTGGGAATACGCAGTATTTT
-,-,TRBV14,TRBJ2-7,CASSQDRASADEQYF,TGTGCCAGCAGCCAAGACAGGGCGAGTGCGGACGAGCAGTACTTC
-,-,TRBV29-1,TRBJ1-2,CSVQVGYGYTF,TGCAGCGTCCAGGTCGGCTATGGCTACACCTTC
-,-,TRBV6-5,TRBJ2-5,CASTPDRLQETQYF,TGTGCCAGCACCCCTGACAGGTTACAAGAGACCCAGTACTTC
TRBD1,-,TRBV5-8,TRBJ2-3,CASSDTGGTFTDTQYF,TGTGCCAGCAGCGATACAGGGGGAACCTTCACAGATACGCAGTATTTT
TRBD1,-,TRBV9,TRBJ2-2,CASSTRTGANTGELFF,TGTGCCAGCAGCACCCGGACAGGGGCGAACACCGGGGAGCTGTTTTTT
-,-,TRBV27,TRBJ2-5,CASSLLQGGQETQYF,TGTGCCAGCAGTTTACTCCAGGGGGGCCAAGAGACCCAGTACTTC
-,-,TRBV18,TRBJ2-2,CASSPTRSGELFF,TGTGCCAGCTCACCAACTAGGTCCGGGGAGCTGTTTTTT
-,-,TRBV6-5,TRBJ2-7,CASSYSPRGYYEQYF,TGTGCCAGCAGTTACTCCCCTCGCGGATACTACGAGCAGTACTTC
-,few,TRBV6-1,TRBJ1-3,CASTEDTGNTIYF,TGTGCCAGCACAGAGGATACTGGAAACACCATATATTTT
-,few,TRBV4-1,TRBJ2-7,CASSPGGQSYEQYF,TGCGCCAGCAGCCCCGGGGGACAGTCCTACGAGCAGTACTTC
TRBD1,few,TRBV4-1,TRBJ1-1,CASSFHRDSNTEAFF,TGCGCCAGCAGCTTTCACCGGGACAGTAACACTGAAGCTTTCTTT
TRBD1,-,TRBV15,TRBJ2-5,CATSRVQGIQETQYF,TGTGCCACCAGCAGAGTACAGGGGATCCAAGAGACCCAGTACTTC
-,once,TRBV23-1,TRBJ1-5,CASSQWRSGRAWYQPQHF,TGCGCCAGCAGTCAATGGCGCTCAGGCAGGGCTTGGTATCAGCCCCAGCATTTT
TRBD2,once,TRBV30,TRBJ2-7,CAWGLASYEQYF,TGTGCCTGGGGACTAGCGAGCTACGAGCAGTACTTC
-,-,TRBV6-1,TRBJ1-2,CASSPQPGGKYGYTF,TGTGCCAGCAGCCCTCAACCTGGGGGCAAGTATGGCTACACCTTC
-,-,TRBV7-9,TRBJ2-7,CASSLEDSEQYF,TGTGCCAGCAGCTTAGAGGACAGCGAGCAGTACTTC
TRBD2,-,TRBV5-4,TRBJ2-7,CASSTGRVSVNEQYF,TGTGCCAGCAGCACGGGGAGGGTCTCCGTGAACGAGCAGTACTTC
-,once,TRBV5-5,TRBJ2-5,CASSLEGRAPETQYF,TGTGCCAGCAGCTTGGAAGGCAGGGCGCCGGAGACCCAGTACTTC
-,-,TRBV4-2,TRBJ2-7,CASSQRDFSYEQYF,TGTGCCAGCAGCCAAAGGGACTTCTCCTACGAGCAGTACTTC
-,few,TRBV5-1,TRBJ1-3,CASSLDVQGGNTIYF,TGCGCCAGCAGCTTGGACGTCCAGGGAGGAAACACCATATATTTT
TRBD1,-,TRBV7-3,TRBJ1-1,CASSLLGTDNTEAFF,TGTGCCAGCAGCTTACTCGGGACAGATAACACTGAAGCTTTCTTT
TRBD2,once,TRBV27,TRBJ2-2,CASSLTLAGAGELFF,TGTGCCAGCAGTTTAACCCTAGCGGGAGCCGGGGAGCTGTTTTTT
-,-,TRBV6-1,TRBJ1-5,CATSWPVRGQPQHF,TGTGCCACCTCCTGGCCCGTACGAGGACAGCCCCAGCATTTT
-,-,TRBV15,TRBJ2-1,CATSRDIESSKFF,TGTGCCACCAGCAGAGATATTGAGAGTTCCAAGTTCTTC
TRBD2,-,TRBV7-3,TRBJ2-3,CASSLRLAGFTDTQYF,TGTGCCAGCAGCTTACGATTAGCGGGATTCACAGATACGCAGTATTTT
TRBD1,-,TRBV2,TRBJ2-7,CASRPDRGYEQYF,TGTGCCAGCAGGCCAGACAGGGGCTACGAGCAGTACTTC
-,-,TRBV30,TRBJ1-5,CAWSVTTSNQPQHF,TGTGCCTGGAGTGTTACAACGAGCAATCAGCCCCAGCATTTT
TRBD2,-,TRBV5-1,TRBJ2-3,CASSYLTSGALGDTQYF,TGCGCCAGCAGCTACCTAACTAGCGGGGCCCTCGGGGATACGCAGTATTTT
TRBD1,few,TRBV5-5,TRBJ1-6,CASSFGQGGNSPLHF,TGTGCCAGCAGTTTCGGACAGGGCGGGAATTCACCCCTCCACTTT
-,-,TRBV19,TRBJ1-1,CASSIAQSLKAFF,TGTGCCAGTAGTATAGCCCAAAGCCTTAAAGCTTTCTTT
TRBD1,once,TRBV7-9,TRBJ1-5,CASSIDRAQPQHF,TGTGCCAGCAGCATAGACAGGGCACAGCCCCAGCATTTT
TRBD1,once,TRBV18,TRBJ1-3,CASSRGTGTGNTIYF,TGTGCCAGCTCACGAGGGACAGGGACTGGAAACACCATATATTTT
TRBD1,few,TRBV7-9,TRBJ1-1,CASLQGLGTEAFF,TGTGCCAGCCTACAGGGGCTGGGCACTGAAGCTTTCTTT
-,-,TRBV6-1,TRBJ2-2,CASSVSDTGELFF,TGTGCCAGCAGTGTATCTGACACCGGGGAGCTGTTTTTT